The T cell receptor beta chain described here comes from a study of brain T cells in children with intractable seizures. Time point given: blood from clinic visit 5 months post-surgery; TSC patient then seizure free. Sequencing was limited to surgery cases with top T cell transcript signatures in brain tissue. Clones were read by immunoSEQ multiplex PCR, and TCRdb kept only the in-frame ones, dropping some. The table records 340,000 or so clones, approximately 93% of them present only once. This clone is a singleton in its sample. The V gene lost 3 bases and the J gene lost 2 bases, with 5 bases spanning the gap. This CDR3 is built from 12 residues. Germline CDR1 reads LNHDA; CDR2 reads SQIVND (reference sequence).

The sample was peripheral blood, taken more than 4 months after surgery. This receptor was obtained from a boy in the first two years of life with tuberous sclerosis and intractable seizures. V gene TRBV19 combines with J gene TRBJ2-7; the D gene could be TRBD1 or TRBD2 (5 bases each). The CDR3 sequence is CASSMGAYEQYF. The CDR3 nucleotides read TGTGCCAGTAGTATGGGGGCCTACGAGCAGTACTTC.